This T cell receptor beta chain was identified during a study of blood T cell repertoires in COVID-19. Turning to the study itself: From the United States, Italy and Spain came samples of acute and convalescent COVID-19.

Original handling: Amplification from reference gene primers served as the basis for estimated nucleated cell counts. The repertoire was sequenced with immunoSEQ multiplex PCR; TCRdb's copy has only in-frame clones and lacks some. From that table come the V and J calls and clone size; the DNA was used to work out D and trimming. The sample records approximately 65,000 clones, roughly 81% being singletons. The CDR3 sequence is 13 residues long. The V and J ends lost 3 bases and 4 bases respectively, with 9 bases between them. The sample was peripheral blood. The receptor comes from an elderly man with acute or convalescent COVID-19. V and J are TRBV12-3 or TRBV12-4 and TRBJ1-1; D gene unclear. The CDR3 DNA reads TGTGCCAGCAGTTTTTCCGGCGGCACTGAAGCTTTCTTT. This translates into CASSFSGGTEAFF.